These 27 T cell receptor beta chains were sequenced from one sample in a study of identifying expanded T cells in peripheral blood. Produced via immunoSEQ multiplex PCR; TCRdb's table is partial and in-frame only. This table holds 60,000 to 80,000 clones, 85% to 90% found once. The specimen sequenced was blood. The receptors stem from a person aged 18-70 years in good health.

This chain connects TRBV4-3 to TRBJ2-1; the D is unclear. V was shortened by 0 bases and J by 12 bases, with 12 bases between the two germline ends. CDR1 and CDR2 (germline): LGHNA, YSLEER. This CDR3 contains 13 residues. The CDR3 is CASSQEWNDGQFF. The CDR3 nucleotides read TGCGCCAGCAGCCAAGAATGGAATGATGGGCAGTTCTTC.

The chain employs TRBV19 and TRBJ2-7; TRBD1 matches at 9 bases. The CDR3 consists of 15 residues. CDR1 LNHDA and CDR2 SQIVND come from the germline V gene (reference sequence). V shed 6 bases, J shed 5 bases, and the junction held 11 bases outside the gene matches. The CDR3: CASRTQDRGVNEQYF. CDR3 bases: TGTGCCAGTAGGACCCAAGACAGGGGGGTTAACGAGCAGTACTTC.

The CDR3 reads CASSLHSSYNSPLHF. The CDR3 nucleotides are TGTGCCAGCAGCCTTCATAGCTCCTATAATTCACCCCTCCACTTT. The rearrangement joins TRBV11-2 to TRBJ1-6, with D unclear. CDR1 and CDR2 from the germline V gene are SGHAT and FQNNGV. V was trimmed by 5 bases and J by 0 bases, leaving 8 bases between them. The CDR3 is made up of 15 amino acids.

This clone was seen only once. J is TRBJ2-5 and V is TRBV5-1, with D perhaps being TRBD1 or TRBD2 (5 bases each). The end of the DNA fits TRBJ2-7 better, so the J call may be wrong. Germline lookup yields CDR1 SGHRS and CDR2 YFSETQ. The CDR3 is 14 residues long. CDR3 amino acids: CASSSGTSSYEQYF. The CDR3, as DNA: TGCGCCAGCAGCTCCGGGACCTCCTCCTACGAGCAGTACTTC.

The CDR3 nucleotides read TGTGCCAGCAGTCCCCGGGACAGCCAAGAGACCCAGTACTTC. Translated, it gives CASSPRDSQETQYF. The V call is TRBV6-5, the J call TRBJ2-5; 7 bases map to TRBD1. The germline CDR1 and CDR2 sequences are MNHEY and SVGAGI. V was clipped by 5 bases and J by 1 base; unmatched bases: 4. The CDR3 is made up of 14 amino acids.

This clone has only one observation. The genes are TRBV7-8 and TRBJ2-5; D possibly corresponds to TRBD2 (5 bases). The germline CDR1 and CDR2 sequences are SGHVS and FQNEAQ. This CDR3 comprises 13 residues. The ends were cut back, 4 bases at V and 7 bases at J, with 13 bases in the middle. The CDR3 DNA is TGTGCCAGCAGCTCGGACTCGGTGGGGACCCAGTACTTC. Its translation: CASSSDSVGTQYF.

This sequence joins TRBV4-1 and TRBJ2-3; 10 bases line up with TRBD2. This CDR3 is built from 16 residues. The germline CDR1 and CDR2 sequences are MGHRA and YSYEKL. The trim removed 3 bases at V and 6 bases at J, leaving 9 bases unmatched. The DNA for the CDR3 is TGCGCCAGCAGCCAGGCACTAGCGGGGCAGAAGGATACGCAGTATTTT. Translating gives CASSQALAGQKDTQYF.

The V gene is TRBV11-2, the J gene TRBJ1-1; no clear D. V was pared by 5 bases and J by 1 base, with 8 bases between. From germline, CDR1 is SGHAT and CDR2 FQNNGV. The CDR3 sequence is 13 residues long. CDR3 protein: CASSPTTNTEAFF. The CDR3, as DNA: TGTGCCAGCAGCCCAACGACGAACACTGAAGCTTTCTTT.

With respect to this clone: Within the sample, other DNA sequences also encode this same CDR3. The V call is TRBV19, the J call TRBJ2-7; 11 bases fit TRBD2. Germline V gene sequence: CDR1 LNHDA, CDR2 SQIVND (reference sequence). This CDR3 is 14 amino acids long. Trimming removed 5 bases from V and 3 bases from J; junction bases left unmatched: 3. This chain's CDR3 is CASSLGTSGYEQYF. The CDR3 DNA is TGTGCCAGTAGTCTCGGGACTAGCGGCTACGAGCAGTACTTC.

The chain is built from TRBV28 and TRBJ2-5; maybe TRBD2 (6 bases). V dropped 0 bases and J dropped 3 bases, with 8 bases sitting between them. Per the germline V gene, CDR1 is MDHEN and CDR2 is SYDVKM. The CDR3 is 14 amino acids. CDR3 loop: CASSLWQREETQYF. CDR3 nucleotides: TGTGCCAGCAGTTTATGGCAGCGGGAAGAGACCCAGTACTTC.

The J gene is TRBJ2-1, the V gene TRBV19; D perhaps matches TRBD1 (5 bases). CDR1 and CDR2 (germline): LNHDA, SQIVND (reference sequence). V lost 6 bases and J lost 4, with 13 bases in between. The CDR3 sequence is 14 residues long. Here the CDR3 DNA reads TGTGCCAGTAGGTCAGGGTTGTTATACAATGAGCAGTTCTTC. Protein product: CASRSGLLYNEQFF. Full variable domain (missing parts from reference TRBV19 and TRBJ2-1): DGGITQSPKYLFRKEGQNVTLSCEQNLNHDAMYWYRQDPGQGLRLIYYSQIVNDFQKGDIAEGYSVSREKKESFPLTVTSAQKNPTAFYLCASRSGLLYNEQFFGPGTRLTVL.

The chain couples TRBV7-2 to TRBJ1-2; D unresolved. Trimming shortened V by 5 bases and J by 3 bases, and 13 bases separated the two germline ends. This CDR3 spans 14 amino acids. Germline CDR1 and CDR2: SGHTA and FQGNSA. The CDR3 here is CASSQKLADYGYTF. In DNA, the CDR3 is TGTGCCAGCAGCCAAAAGTTAGCCGACTATGGCTACACCTTC.

The CDR3 coding sequence is TGTGCCAGCAGCGCTACACTAGCGGGAGACACCGGGGAGCTGTTTTTT. This encodes CASSATLAGDTGELFF. The gene calls are TRBV9 and TRBJ2-2; 11 positions match TRBD2. This CDR3 contains 16 residues. CDR1 is SGDLS, CDR2 YYNGEE, per germline. Trimming took 3 bases from V and 3 from J; bases not matched to a gene: 4. Together with reference TRBV9 and TRBJ2-2, the CDR3 gives the full variable domain: DSGVTQTPKHLITATGQRVTLRCSPRSGDLSVYWYQQSLDQGLQFLIQYYNGEERAKGNILERFSAQQFPDLHSELNLSSLELGDSALYFCASSATLAGDTGELFFGEGSRLTVL.

The chain uses TRBV5-1 and TRBJ2-1; 8 nucleotides line up with TRBD1. J lost 2 bases, V lost 3 bases, and 4 bases had no gene match. Germline CDR1 reads SGHRS; CDR2 reads YFSETQ. This CDR3 is built from 15 residues. CDR3 sequence reads: CASSWDRLPYNEQFF. The CDR3 region has the DNA TGCGCCAGCAGCTGGGACAGGTTGCCCTACAATGAGCAGTTCTTC.

The rearrangement joins TRBV19 to TRBJ2-7, with D maybe TRBD2 (6 bases). There are 15 residues in the CDR3. Trimming pared 6 bases from V and 6 bases from J, leaving 21 bases between. Looked up from germline, CDR1 is LNHDA and CDR2 is SQIVND (reference sequence). The CDR3 region has the DNA TGTGCCAGTAGCACGTTTGCGGGGCCGGAGGTCGAGCAGTACTTC. Amino acids: CASSTFAGPEVEQYF. The full variable domain, completed using reference TRBV19 and TRBJ2-7, is DGGITQSPKYLFRKEGQNVTLSCEQNLNHDAMYWYRQDPGQGLRLIYYSQIVNDFQKGDIAEGYSVSREKKESFPLTVTSAQKNPTAFYLCASSTFAGPEVEQYFGPGTRLTVT.

This sequence joins TRBV28 and TRBJ2-7; no clear D gene. V was trimmed by 6 bases and J by 2 bases, leaving 11 bases between them. The length of the CDR3 is 13 residues. Germline-derived CDR1 and CDR2 are MDHEN and SYDVKM. This chain's CDR3 is CASRPSGPYEQYF. DNA of the CDR3: TGTGCCAGCAGACCTTCAGGTCCCTACGAGCAGTACTTC.

As regards this clone: Other nucleotide sequences from this sample produce the same CDR3. The genes are TRBV7-2 and TRBJ2-7; D might be TRBD1 (5 bases). The CDR3 is made up of 12 amino acids. Germline V CDR1 and CDR2: SGHTA, FQGNSA. The V gene lost 2 bases and the J gene lost 5 bases, with 7 bases spanning the gap. CDR3 coding DNA: TGTGCCAGCAGCTTAAGGGGCCACGAGCAGTACTTC. This encodes CASSLRGHEQYF. Combining the CDR3 with reference TRBV7-2 and TRBJ2-7 gives the whole variable domain GAGVSQSPSNKVTEKGKDVELRCDPISGHTALYWYRQSLGQGLEFLIYFQGNSAPDKSGLPSDRFSAERTGGSVSTLTIQRTQQEDSAVYLCASSLRGHEQYFGPGTRLTVT.

This rearrangement joins TRBV7-2 to TRBJ2-3, with D possibly TRBD2 on 6 matching bases. This CDR3 region has 15 residues. CDR1 is SGHTA, CDR2 FQGNSA, per germline. The ends were cut back, 3 bases at V and 0 bases at J, with 10 bases in the middle. CDR3 protein: CASSFRGVSTDTQYF. The CDR3 bases are TGTGCCAGCAGCTTTCGCGGGGTCAGCACAGATACGCAGTATTTT.

The CDR3 protein is CASSQVRGAYNEQFF. CDR3 bases: TGCGCCAGCAGCCAAGTCCGTGGGGCCTACAATGAGCAGTTCTTC. The rearrangement links TRBV4-1 to TRBJ2-1; D gene unclear. The CDR3 spans 15 residues. Germline assignment: CDR1 MGHRA and CDR2 YSYEKL. V gave up 1 base and J gave up 2 bases, with 9 bases separating them.

This chain uses TRBV7-8 with TRBJ2-4, with a possible D match to TRBD2 (5 bases). Germline V gene lookup returns CDR1 SGHVS and CDR2 FQNEAQ. The V end lost 6 bases, the J end lost 8 bases, and 17 bases lay between the germline ends. The CDR3 runs to 14 residues. The CDR3 DNA reads as TGTGCCAGCAGTCCCGATACTCACGGGGACATTCAGTACTTC. Protein: CASSPDTHGDIQYF.

This chain links TRBV5-5 with TRBJ1-4; TRBD1 is a possible D gene (6 bases). V shed 7 bases and J shed 2 bases, with 21 bases lying between them. The CDR3 is made up of 17 amino acids. Germline V CDR1 and CDR2: SGHKS, YYEKEE (reference sequence). CDR3 region: CASFKVGSGATNEKLFF. CDR3 sequence (DNA): TGTGCCAGCTTCAAAGTGGGCTCGGGGGCGACTAATGAAAAACTGTTTTTT. The whole variable domain, filled in from reference TRBV5-5 and TRBJ1-4, reads DAGVTQSPTHLIKTRGQQVTLRCSPISGHKSVSWYQQVLGQGPQFIFQYYEKEERGRGNFPDRFSARQFPNYSSELNVNALLLGDSALYLCASFKVGSGATNEKLFFGSGTQLSVL.

This chain joins TRBV6-5 and TRBJ1-1; TRBD1 agrees at 9 bases. The CDR3 is 14 amino acids. Germline assignment: CDR1 MNHEY and CDR2 SVGAGI. Unmatched junction bases numbered 7, after V lost 5 bases and J lost 6 bases. CDR3 amino acids: CASSPTGGKAEAFF. In DNA form, the CDR3 reads TGTGCCAGCAGTCCGACAGGGGGGAAGGCTGAAGCTTTCTTT.

J is TRBJ2-1 and V is TRBV5-6; 7 bases are shared with TRBD1. Losses at the gene ends were 0 bases for V and 10 bases for J; bases not matched to a gene: 7. This CDR3 has 14 amino acids. CDR1 SGHDT and CDR2 YYEEEE come from the germline V gene. The CDR3 region is CASSLGSGGNEQFF. As DNA, the CDR3 is TGTGCCAGCAGCTTGGGCTCAGGGGGAAACGAGCAGTTCTTC.

The rearrangement links TRBV19 to TRBJ1-2; 9 bases align to TRBD1. The CDR3 is 14 residues long. Looked up from germline, CDR1 is LNHDA and CDR2 is SQIVND (reference sequence). The trim removed 3 bases at V and 4 bases at J, leaving 3 bases unmatched. CDR3 region: CASSMTGGGYGYTF. The CDR3 DNA follows: TGTGCCAGTAGTATGACAGGGGGAGGCTATGGCTACACCTTC.

The rearrangement uses TRBV30 and TRBJ1-2; D perhaps matches TRBD1 (6 bases). The CDR3 has 13 residues. The V gene lost 5 bases and the J gene lost 4 bases, with 14 bases spanning the gap. CDR1 and CDR2 (germline): GTSNPN, SVGIG (reference sequence). CDR3 sequence: CAWVRGSLYGYTF. The DNA of the CDR3 is TGTGCCTGGGTGAGGGGGAGTCTCTATGGCTACACCTTC.

The chain has TRBV21-1 and TRBJ2-7; no DNA check was done on the table's D call, TRBD1. TRBV21-1 is designated a pseudogene. The CDR3 covers 15 residues. CDR3 DNA sequence: TGTGCCAGCAGCATTCGGACAGCGAGCTCCTACGAGCAGTACTTC. It specifies CASSIRTASSYEQYF.

In this sample, this clone turned up once. V usage is TRBV28 and J usage is TRBJ2-2; D gene ambiguous. Germline V gene data show CDR1 as MDHEN and CDR2 as SYDVKM. Trimming took 5 bases from V and 3 from J, leaving 10 bases between them. There are 14 residues in the CDR3. The CDR3 DNA reads TGTGCCAGCAGTCTCCTGACGGACACCGGGGAGCTGTTTTTT. Encoded protein: CASSLLTDTGELFF.